The 20 T cell receptor beta chains below all came from one sample that was sequenced in a study of Ad26.COV2.S vaccination and SARS-CoV-2 variants. Documented treatment: around 19 received Ad26.COV2.S at low or high dose, single or two shots; roughly 5 received placebo; per-sample allocation not given. On day 63 after the first injection, vaccine and placebo recipients gave samples. Profiled with immunoSEQ multiplex PCR; TCRdb holds only in-frame clones, not every one. The table lists about 680,000 clones, about 90% of them singletons. Sample: peripheral blood, taken in a trial of Ad26.COV2.S vaccine versus placebo. Receptors originate from a person aged 18-60 years who received the Ad26.COV2.S COVID-19 vaccine or a placebo.

This clone was counted once. V gene TRBV24-1 combines with J gene TRBJ2-1, with D perhaps matching TRBD1 or TRBD2 (5 bases each). The germline CDR1 and CDR2 sequences are KGHDR and SFDVKD. Trimming stripped 5 bases from V and 4 bases from J, with 11 bases between. CDR3 length equals 14 residues. In DNA, the CDR3 is TGTGCCACCAGTGGGGATGGGGGATACAATGAGCAGTTCTTC. It encodes CATSGDGGYNEQFF.

CDR3 nucleotide sequence: TGTGCCAGCAGCGGTTCAGACACTGAAGCTTTCTTT. Translation gives CASSGSDTEAFF. The rearrangement uses TRBV9 and TRBJ1-1; D is unresolved. Germline CDR1 is SGDLS and CDR2 is YYNGEE. The CDR3 loop spans 12 amino acids. The V gene lost 3 bases and the J gene lost 3 bases, with 6 bases spanning the gap. Filled out from reference TRBV9 and TRBJ1-1, the complete variable domain reads DSGVTQTPKHLITATGQRVTLRCSPRSGDLSVYWYQQSLDQGLQFLIQYYNGEERAKGNILERFSAQQFPDLHSELNLSSLELGDSALYFCASSGSDTEAFFGQGTRLTVV.

The chain has TRBV19 and TRBJ1-1; a weak D match, TRBD1 (6 bases). The CDR3 runs 13 residues. Trimming stripped 6 bases from V and 1 base from J, with 9 bases between. Germline CDR1 is LNHDA and CDR2 is SQIVND (reference sequence). DNA of the CDR3: TGTGCCAGTAGAGGACAGTGGAACACTGAAGCTTTCTTT. It codes for CASRGQWNTEAFF.

Notes on this clone: Being one base from a much bigger clone, this may be a read error. CDR3 bases: TGTGCCAGCAGCTTATTAGCGGGGGCAGATACGCAGTATTTT. It is translated as CASSLLAGADTQYF. The V call is TRBV7-3, the J call TRBJ2-3, with 9 bases lining up with TRBD2. J was trimmed by 4 bases and V by 2 bases; bases with no gene match: 1. This CDR3 comprises 14 residues. Looked up from germline, CDR1 is SGHTA and CDR2 is FQGTGA.

The chain uses TRBV6-5 and TRBJ2-7; 8 nucleotides align to TRBD2. The CDR3 extends over 16 amino acids. Germline CDR1 reads MNHEY; CDR2 reads SVGAGI. V shed 0 bases, J shed 2 bases, and the junction held 6 bases outside the gene matches. CDR3 sequence: CASSYSISGDTYEQYF. The DNA for the CDR3 is TGTGCCAGCAGTTACTCGATTAGCGGGGACACCTACGAGCAGTACTTC.

The chain is built from TRBV19 and TRBJ1-5; TRBD1 might be the D (5 bases). The CDR3 is 14 residues long. CDR1 and CDR2 (germline): LNHDA, SQIVND (reference sequence). The V and J ends lost 7 bases and 9 bases respectively, with 19 bases between them. CDR3 sequence (DNA): TGTGCCAGTACCCGAGGATGGGACTACGGGCCCCAGCATTTT. Residues: CASTRGWDYGPQHF.

The rearrangement uses TRBV27 and TRBJ1-1; 10 bases match TRBD1. The CDR3 totals 15 residues. J lost 3 bases, V lost 5 bases, and 6 bases had no gene match. The germline V gene encodes CDR1 MNHEY and CDR2 SMNVEV (reference sequence). CDR3 coding DNA: TGTGCCAGCAGTCCCTCCGGGACAGGGGACACTGAAGCTTTCTTT. Its translation: CASSPSGTGDTEAFF.

Here the CDR3 DNA reads TGTGCCAGCAGCGACCGGACAAGCTCCTACAATGAGCAGTTCTTC. Encoded protein: CASSDRTSSYNEQFF. This chain joins TRBV9 and TRBJ2-1, with a possible D match to TRBD1 (5 bases). Germline CDR1 and CDR2: SGDLS and YYNGEE. V gave up 3 bases and J gave up 0 bases, with 10 bases separating them. The CDR3 consists of 15 residues.

This chain connects TRBV7-2 to TRBJ2-6; no firm D call. Between the trimmed V and J ends, which lost 1 base and 0 bases, there was a span of 7 bases. Germline CDR1 is SGHTA and CDR2 is FQGNSA. The CDR3 totals 16 residues. The CDR3 spells CASSLGSGSGANVLTF. In nucleotides, the CDR3 is TGTGCCAGCAGCTTAGGGTCCGGCTCTGGGGCCAACGTCCTGACTTTC.

The chain has TRBV11-1 and TRBJ1-1; D remains ambiguous. V was trimmed by 5 bases and J by 2 bases, leaving 18 bases between them. The length of the CDR3 is 16 residues. The germline CDR1 and CDR2 sequences are SGHAT and FQDESV (reference sequence). The CDR3 nucleotides are TGTGCCAGCAGCCGCCGCTACCTCACTCTTAACACTGAAGCTTTCTTT. It is translated as CASSRRYLTLNTEAFF.

The rearrangement uses TRBV3-1 (or the pseudogene TRBV3-2) and TRBJ1-2; D is possibly TRBD1 (5 bases). This CDR3 has 15 residues. CDR1 and CDR2 from the germline V gene are LGHDT and YNNKEL (reference sequence). The germline V and J ends were trimmed by 4 bases and 4 bases, with 16 bases remaining between them. The DNA for the CDR3 is TGTGCCAGCAGCCCCGGGGGTAGGGGAAGCTATGGCTACACCTTC. Translated: CASSPGGRGSYGYTF.

The chain carries TRBV30 and TRBJ1-5, with a tentative D call TRBD1 (6 bases). V was cut by 2 bases and J by 1 base, with 12 bases left in between. From germline, CDR1 is GTSNPN and CDR2 SVGIG (reference sequence). This CDR3 spans 15 amino acids. CDR3 DNA: TGTGCCTGGAGTCCCAGGGGCGGGAGCAATCAGCCCCAGCATTTT. Translated: CAWSPRGGSNQPQHF.

This chain joins TRBV15 and TRBJ1-4; 11 bases fit TRBD1. The CDR3 extends over 15 amino acids. V was pared by 5 bases and J by 7 bases, with 6 bases of the junction left unmatched. CDR1 is LNHNV and CDR2 is YYDKDF in the germline V gene (reference sequence). The CDR3 DNA follows: TGTGCCACCAGCCCCGGGACAGGGGGTGGTGAAAAACTGTTTTTT. As protein: CATSPGTGGGEKLFF.

This clone was counted a single time. The CDR3 protein is CASSQERRGGASTWNEQFF. The CDR3 DNA is TGTGCCAGCAGCCAAGAAAGGCGAGGCGGAGCCTCAACGTGGAATGAGCAGTTCTTC. The chain has TRBV4-2 and TRBJ2-1; no firm D call. Germline V CDR1 and CDR2: LGHNA, YNFKEQ. The V gene lost 0 bases and the J gene lost 7 bases, with 25 bases spanning the gap. This CDR3 is built from 19 residues.

V and J are TRBV13 and TRBJ1-4; D perhaps matches TRBD1 (6 bases). Germline CDR1 and CDR2: PRHDT and FYEKMQ (reference sequence). V lost 4 bases and J lost 3, with 15 bases in between. CDR3 length: 16 residues. The CDR3 DNA sequence: TGTGCCAGCAGCTCCCAGAGGGGGACACCTAATGAAAAACTGTTTTTT. Translation: CASSSQRGTPNEKLFF.

The rearrangement joins TRBV7-2 to TRBJ1-1, with D hard to call. Trimming shortened V by 1 base and J by 0 bases, and 6 bases separated the two germline ends. The CDR3 is 14 amino acids. Germline V gene data show CDR1 as SGHTA and CDR2 as FQGNSA. The CDR3 coding sequence is TGTGCCAGCAGCTTAGGACCCTTGAACACTGAAGCTTTCTTT. The encoded protein is CASSLGPLNTEAFF.

The rearrangement uses TRBV7-2 and TRBJ2-3; 8 nucleotides agree with TRBD1. The CDR3 runs 16 residues. Germline CDR1 and CDR2: SGHTA and FQGNSA. The V and J ends lost 5 bases and 5 bases, in that order; junction bases with no gene match: 12. CDR3 bases: TGTGCCAGCAGCCCTTATTTCAGGGGGCGCGGAGATACGCAGTATTTT. Protein product: CASSPYFRGRGDTQYF.

This chain joins TRBV6-5 and TRBJ2-5; D is perhaps TRBD2 (5 bases). The germline CDR1 and CDR2 sequences are MNHEY and SVGAGI. This CDR3 is built from 15 residues. V was cut by 0 bases and J by 1 base, with 9 bases left in between. CDR3 nucleotide sequence: TGTGCCAGCAGTTACTCGATAGAGGGCCAAGAGACCCAGTACTTC. This codes for CASSYSIEGQETQYF.

This chain joins TRBV29-1 and TRBJ2-7; 7 bases are a match to TRBD2. The CDR3 covers 13 residues. Losses at the gene ends were 7 bases for V and 3 bases for J; bases not matched to a gene: 9. CDR1 and CDR2 from the germline V gene are SQVTM and ANQGSEA. DNA of the CDR3: TGCAGCGCCACCGGGGGGAACCACTACGAGCAGTACTTC. Translating gives CSATGGNHYEQYF.

The rearrangement links TRBV10-1 to TRBJ1-1, with a possible D match to TRBD1 (5 bases). The CDR3 sequence is 14 residues long. The germline CDR1 and CDR2 sequences are WNHNN and SYGVQD (reference sequence). V lost 5 bases, J lost 1 base, and 11 bases lay in between. The CDR3 region is CASSSQGANTEAFF. The CDR3 region has the DNA TGCGCCAGCAGTTCGCAGGGAGCGAACACTGAAGCTTTCTTT.